One sample yielded the 32 T cell receptor beta chains listed below, sequenced in a study of Graves' ophthalmopathy and Graves' hyperthyroidism. Scientists amplified the TCR beta CDR3 regions from RNA transcripts. In the first round, RT-PCR was carried out with HTBI primers, and a multiplex PCR formed the second round. TCRdb processed the multiplex PCR reads anew with MiXCR; each CDR3 protein has one entry. The sample comprises 300,000 to 500,000 distinct CDR3 sequences, 15% of which are singletons, and 5.5% to 7% rests with the top ten. The source material was peripheral blood. These receptor sequences come from a woman aged 18-35 years with stable Graves' hyperthyroidism.

This clonotype was detected many times. The genes are TRBV11-2 and TRBJ1-1, with D unclear. The CDR3 spans 12 residues. V shed 7 bases and J shed 5 bases, with 11 bases lying between them. Germline assignment: CDR1 SGHAT and CDR2 FQNNGV. The CDR3 sequence: CASTGWDTEAFF. The CDR3 nucleotides read TGTGCCAGCACCGGGTGGGATACTGAAGCTTTCTTT.

This clonotype was counted many times. The V call is TRBV20-1, the J call TRBJ1-1; D call uncertain. CDR1 and CDR2 (germline): DFQATT, SNEGSKA (reference sequence). V lost 0 bases and J 5 bases, leaving 16 bases between the germline ends. CDR3 size: 15 residues. The CDR3 bases are TGCAGTGCTAGAGACAAGGACCTCTTATGGACTGAAGCTTTCTTT. It yields the protein CSARDKDLLWTEAFF.

At least ten counts were recorded for this clonotype. The chain uses TRBV19 and TRBJ2-7, with D unclear. CDR1 is LNHDA and CDR2 is SQIVND in the germline V gene (reference sequence). V dropped 7 bases and J dropped 2 bases, with 9 bases sitting between them. The CDR3 has 12 residues. CDR3 coding DNA: TGTGCCAGTATGACGCCAACCTACGAGCAGTACTTC. Translated: CASMTPTYEQYF.

This clonotype came up many times. This sequence joins TRBV7-2 and TRBJ2-7; D might be TRBD2 (6 bases). Trimming removed 8 bases at V and 3 bases at J, with 17 bases between. CDR1 is SGHTA, CDR2 FQGNSA, per germline. The CDR3 sequence is 14 residues long. CDR3 loop: CASGRDGGGYEQYF. The CDR3 bases are TGTGCCAGCGGCCGGGACGGGGGAGGCTACGAGCAGTACTTC.

The chain uses TRBV5-4 and TRBJ2-7; weak D call: TRBD1 (6 bases). The CDR3 sequence is 12 residues long. Germline CDR1 reads SGHNT; CDR2 reads YYREEE (reference sequence). The germline V and J ends were trimmed by 4 bases and 6 bases, with 11 bases remaining between them. The CDR3 DNA is TGTGCCAGCAGCCGGTGGGACACCGAGCAGTACTTC. This translates into CASSRWDTEQYF.

For this clonotype: This clone may be a read error of a much larger clone one base away. J is TRBJ2-2 and V is TRBV7-8; unclear D gene. Germline V CDR1 and CDR2: SGHVS, FQNEAQ. The length of the CDR3 is 16 residues. Trimming took 1 base from V and 1 from J, leaving 10 bases between them. CDR3 in amino acids: CASSLGGVGNTGELFF. Here the CDR3 DNA reads TGTGCCAGCAGCTTAGGTGGGGTCGGGAACACCGGGGAGCTGTTTTTT.

In this sample, this clonotype turned up a few times. The gene calls are TRBV7-9 and TRBJ2-5; D uncertain. V was trimmed by 4 bases and J by 3 bases, leaving 6 bases between them. The CDR3 has 12 residues. Per the germline V gene, CDR1 is SEHNR and CDR2 is FQNEAQ (reference sequence). The CDR3 DNA sequence: TGTGCCAGCAGCTCCTTGAAAGAGACCCAGTACTTC. It yields the protein CASSSLKETQYF. The full variable domain, rest sourced from reference TRBV7-9 and TRBJ2-5, is DTGVSQNPRHKITKRGQNVTFRCDPISEHNRLYWYRQTLGQGPEFLTYFQNEAQLEKSRLLSDRFSAERPKGSFSTLEIQRTEQGDSAMYLCASSSLKETQYFGPGTRLLVL.

This clonotype has at least ten counts. The chain carries TRBV12-3 or TRBV12-4 and TRBJ2-7; TRBD1 matches 9 bases. This CDR3 is 14 amino acids long. The trim removed 5 bases at V and 5 bases at J, leaving 7 bases unmatched. Written as DNA, the CDR3 is TGTGCCAGCAGTCCTAGGACAGGGGACCACGAGCAGTACTTC. Protein product: CASSPRTGDHEQYF.

There are many counts of this clonotype. The V and J genes are TRBV20-1 and TRBJ1-1, with unresolved D. CDR3 length: 12 amino acids. Deletions cut 2 bases from V and 1 base from J, with 5 bases between. Germline CDR1 DFQATT, CDR2 SNEGSKA (reference sequence). CDR3 nucleotide sequence: TGCAGTGCTAGAAGACAGAACACTGAAGCTTTCTTT. This sequence encodes CSARRQNTEAFF.

The sample holds a few counts of this clonotype. This chain joins TRBV7-9 and TRBJ1-2; D remains ambiguous. The CDR3 extends over 14 amino acids. CDR1 is SEHNR and CDR2 is FQNEAQ in the germline V gene (reference sequence). The germline V and J ends were trimmed by 5 bases and 2 bases, with 12 bases remaining between them. CDR3 DNA: TGTGCCAGCAGCCTTCCCGGGGAAAACTATGGCTACACCTTC. It translates to CASSLPGENYGYTF.

This clonotype occurred many times. Here the CDR3 DNA reads TGTGCCAGCAGTGAACAGGGTAGCGGGGACCTAAGGAACGGGGAGCTGTTTTTT. Residues: CASSEQGSGDLRNGELFF. The chain links TRBV2 to TRBJ2-2; 8 nucleotides align to TRBD2. Unmatched junction bases numbered 15, after V lost 2 bases and J lost 7 bases. This CDR3 has 18 amino acids. Germline CDR1 is SNHLY and CDR2 is FYNNEI.

The table lists this clonotype with many counts. The junction shows a germline mismatch at one end, possibly a read error. This rearrangement joins TRBV25-1 to TRBJ2-4, with TRBD1 matching 12 bases. Germline V gene lookup returns CDR1 MGHDK and CDR2 SYGVNS. The CDR3 has 19 residues. CDR3 DNA: TGTGCCAGCAGTGACAACCGGGACAGGGGGCGCGTCAGACAAAACGTTCAGTACTTC. Residues: CASSDNRDRGRVRQNVQYF.

This clonotype was recorded many times. The chain joins TRBV4-1 to TRBJ2-7, with a weak D call TRBD1 (5 bases). Germline CDR1 and CDR2: MGHRA and YSYEKL. The CDR3 spans 17 residues. With 1 base removed from V and 3 bases from J, the gap between germline ends came to 19 bases. The CDR3 loop reads CASSQGLMAGSSYEQYF. CDR3 DNA: TGCGCCAGCAGCCAAGGACTGATGGCAGGGTCAAGCTACGAGCAGTACTTC.

V gene TRBV27 combines with J gene TRBJ2-7; a possible D gene is TRBD1 (6 bases). The germline V gene encodes CDR1 MNHEY and CDR2 SMNVEV (reference sequence). The CDR3 sequence is 14 residues long. The V end lost 6 bases, the J end lost 3 bases, and 15 bases lay between the germline ends. The CDR3 DNA sequence: TGTGCCAGCAGCTCCGGGACATCTCTCTACGAGCAGTACTTC. Its protein is CASSSGTSLYEQYF.

This clonotype was seen at least ten times. This sequence joins TRBV12-3 or TRBV12-4 and TRBJ1-5; TRBD1 is a possible D gene (5 bases). This CDR3 is 13 amino acids long. V lost 5 bases, J lost 7 bases, and 12 bases lay in between. CDR3 in amino acids: CASSEGIRQPQHF. Here the CDR3 DNA reads TGTGCCAGCAGTGAGGGGATTAGGCAGCCCCAGCATTTT.

This clonotype was observed many times. The chain carries TRBV5-1 and TRBJ1-2; D call uncertain. The CDR3 extends over 17 amino acids. V lost 0 bases and J lost 0, with 15 bases in between. Per germline, CDR1 SGHRS and CDR2 YFSETQ. CDR3 bases: TGCGCCAGCAGCTTGGCCGTCAAGACTTCTACTAACTATGGCTACACCTTC. Translation gives CASSLAVKTSTNYGYTF.

Many counts were recorded for this clonotype. The chain recombines TRBV6-1 with TRBJ1-5, with a weak D call TRBD1 (6 bases). Germline V gene lookup returns CDR1 MNHNS and CDR2 SASEGT. V lost 5 bases and J lost 0, with 14 bases in between. This CDR3 spans 16 amino acids. The CDR3 region has the DNA TGTGCCAGCAGTAAAAGCGGGGGCGCTAGCAATCAGCCCCAGCATTTT. Translating it yields CASSKSGGASNQPQHF.

This clonotype came up a few times. The chain has TRBV4-2 and TRBJ2-7, with 7 bases fitting TRBD1. Germline V gene lookup returns CDR1 LGHNA and CDR2 YNFKEQ. The CDR3 consists of 15 residues. The V segment lost 4 bases and the J segment 2 bases; nucleotides outside the gene matches: 8. The CDR3 protein is CASSLTRGPTYEQYF. CDR3 nucleotide sequence: TGTGCCAGCAGCCTCACAAGGGGGCCCACCTACGAGCAGTACTTC.

This clonotype was recorded many times. The chain has TRBV10-3 and TRBJ1-2, with D possibly being TRBD1 (5 bases). From germline, CDR1 is ENHRY and CDR2 SYGVKD. This CDR3 is 14 amino acids long. Trimming stripped 5 bases from V and 4 bases from J, with 14 bases between. In DNA form, the CDR3 reads TGTGCCATCAGTTGGGACCGCCTACCCTATGGCTACACCTTC. Protein product: CAISWDRLPYGYTF.

This clonotype was detected a few times. The chain carries TRBV3-1 and TRBJ1-2, with a tentative D call TRBD1 (6 bases). CDR1 and CDR2 (germline): LGHDT, YNNKEL (reference sequence). The CDR3 runs 13 residues. The V end lost 5 bases, the J end lost 13 bases, and 20 bases lay between the germline ends. CDR3 in amino acids: CASSAEPGHPGTF. In DNA form, the CDR3 reads TGTGCCAGCAGCGCTGAACCGGGACACCCGGGCACCTTC.

This clonotype has ten or more counts. The V and J genes are TRBV6-5 and TRBJ2-7, with TRBD1 matching 7 bases. V shed 0 bases and J 0 bases; nucleotides not matched to a gene: 14. The CDR3 loop spans 19 amino acids. CDR1 is MNHEY, CDR2 SVGAGI, per germline. In nucleotides, the CDR3 is TGTGCCAGCAGTTACTCTTTAGCCGGGACAGCCGCATCCTCCTACGAGCAGTACTTC. Its protein is CASSYSLAGTAASSYEQYF.

This clonotype was seen repeatedly, ten times or more. V is TRBV3-1 and J is TRBJ1-1; unclear D gene. CDR1 and CDR2 (germline): LGHDT, YNNKEL (reference sequence). This CDR3 contains 14 residues. Trimming took 0 bases from V and 4 from J, leaving 9 bases between them. CDR3 region: CASSQEGRTTEAFF. The CDR3 DNA is TGTGCCAGCAGCCAAGAGGGTCGGACCACTGAAGCTTTCTTT.

This clonotype was counted at least ten times. The chain joins TRBV11-2 to TRBJ2-7, with 11 bases identical to TRBD2. The CDR3 loop spans 14 amino acids. V lost 6 bases, J lost 5 bases, and 6 bases stayed unmatched. Germline assignment: CDR1 SGHAT and CDR2 FQNNGV. CDR3 DNA: TGTGCCAGCAGACCCCGACTAGCGGGGAACGAGCAGTACTTC. As protein: CASRPRLAGNEQYF.

In this sample, this clonotype turned up many times. The J gene is TRBJ1-1, the V gene TRBV15, with a possible D match to TRBD1 (6 bases). The CDR3 has 11 amino acids. Looked up from germline, CDR1 is LNHNV and CDR2 is YYDKDF (reference sequence). V was clipped by 7 bases and J by 4 bases, with 7 bases between them. In DNA, the CDR3 is TGTGCCACCACAGGGGCCACTGAAGCTTTCTTT. This codes for CATTGATEAFF.

The table lists this clonotype with many counts. The genes are TRBV12-3 or TRBV12-4 and TRBJ1-2, with 7 positions matching TRBD1. V lost 6 bases and J lost 2; bases outside the gene matches: 9. The CDR3 totals 15 residues. The CDR3 loop reads CASSPRDSHNYGYTF. The CDR3 DNA sequence: TGTGCCAGCAGCCCCCGGGACAGTCACAACTATGGCTACACCTTC.

This clonotype was found many times. The gene calls are TRBV25-1 and TRBJ1-5, with 7 bases identical to TRBD1. The CDR3 runs 16 residues. V shed 5 bases and J 2 bases; nucleotides not matched to a gene: 9. Germline CDR1 and CDR2: MGHDK and SYGVNS. The CDR3 loop reads CASSPPDREGNQPQHF. The CDR3 coding sequence is TGTGCCAGCAGTCCCCCCGACAGGGAGGGCAATCAGCCCCAGCATTTT.

This sequence joins TRBV7-8 and TRBJ1-2, with D tentatively TRBD1 (6 bases). CDR1 and CDR2 from the germline V gene are SGHVS and FQNEAQ. CDR3 length: 13 residues. Trimming left V 4 bases short and J 6 bases short, with 12 bases between. In nucleotides, the CDR3 is TGTGCCAGCAGCTCCCTCGACAGGAATGGCTACACCTTC. Encoded protein: CASSSLDRNGYTF.

This clonotype was detected a few times. V and J are TRBV9 and TRBJ1-1; D call uncertain. The CDR3 covers 15 residues. V was clipped by 0 bases and J by 5 bases, with 14 bases between them. Germline-derived CDR1 and CDR2 are SGDLS and YYNGEE. CDR3 bases: TGTGCCAGCAGCGTAGATGGAGGGCGGGAGACTGAAGCTTTCTTT. Its translation is CASSVDGGRETEAFF.

The V call is TRBV2, the J call TRBJ1-3, with D perhaps TRBD1 (6 bases). The ends were cut back, 5 bases at V and 0 bases at J, with 11 bases in the middle. The germline CDR1 and CDR2 sequences are SNHLY and FYNNEI. This CDR3 has 15 amino acids. CDR3 residues: CASSTGPSSGNTIYF. For the CDR3, the DNA is TGTGCCAGCAGTACAGGGCCTAGCTCTGGAAACACCATATATTTT.

This clonotype was seen at least ten times. The chain has TRBV18 and TRBJ1-1, with 9 bases lining up with TRBD1. The ends lost 3 bases at V and 0 bases at J; junction bases unmatched: 5. CDR1 and CDR2 (germline): KGHSH, LQKENI. CDR3 length equals 16 residues. In nucleotides, the CDR3 is TGTGCCAGCTCACCGGGGACAGGGAAATTGAACACTGAAGCTTTCTTT. Its translation: CASSPGTGKLNTEAFF.

This clonotype showed up many times. This sequence joins TRBV15 and TRBJ2-5, with 8 bases identical to TRBD2. This CDR3 is built from 14 residues. The V and J ends lost 5 bases and 7 bases, in that order; junction bases with no gene match: 9. CDR1 LNHNV and CDR2 YYDKDF come from the germline V gene (reference sequence). CDR3 loop: CATSPGGSIGTQYF. CDR3 nucleotide sequence: TGTGCCACCAGCCCGGGGGGGTCGATCGGGACCCAGTACTTC.

The rearrangement links TRBV6-2 or TRBV6-3 to TRBJ2-7; D not certain. This CDR3 is 13 amino acids long. Trimming removed 0 bases at V and 5 bases at J, with 8 bases between. Germline V CDR1 and CDR2: MNHEY, SVGEGT. CDR3 in amino acids: CASSYSFPNEQYF. The CDR3 DNA follows: TGTGCCAGCAGTTACTCGTTCCCCAACGAGCAGTACTTC.